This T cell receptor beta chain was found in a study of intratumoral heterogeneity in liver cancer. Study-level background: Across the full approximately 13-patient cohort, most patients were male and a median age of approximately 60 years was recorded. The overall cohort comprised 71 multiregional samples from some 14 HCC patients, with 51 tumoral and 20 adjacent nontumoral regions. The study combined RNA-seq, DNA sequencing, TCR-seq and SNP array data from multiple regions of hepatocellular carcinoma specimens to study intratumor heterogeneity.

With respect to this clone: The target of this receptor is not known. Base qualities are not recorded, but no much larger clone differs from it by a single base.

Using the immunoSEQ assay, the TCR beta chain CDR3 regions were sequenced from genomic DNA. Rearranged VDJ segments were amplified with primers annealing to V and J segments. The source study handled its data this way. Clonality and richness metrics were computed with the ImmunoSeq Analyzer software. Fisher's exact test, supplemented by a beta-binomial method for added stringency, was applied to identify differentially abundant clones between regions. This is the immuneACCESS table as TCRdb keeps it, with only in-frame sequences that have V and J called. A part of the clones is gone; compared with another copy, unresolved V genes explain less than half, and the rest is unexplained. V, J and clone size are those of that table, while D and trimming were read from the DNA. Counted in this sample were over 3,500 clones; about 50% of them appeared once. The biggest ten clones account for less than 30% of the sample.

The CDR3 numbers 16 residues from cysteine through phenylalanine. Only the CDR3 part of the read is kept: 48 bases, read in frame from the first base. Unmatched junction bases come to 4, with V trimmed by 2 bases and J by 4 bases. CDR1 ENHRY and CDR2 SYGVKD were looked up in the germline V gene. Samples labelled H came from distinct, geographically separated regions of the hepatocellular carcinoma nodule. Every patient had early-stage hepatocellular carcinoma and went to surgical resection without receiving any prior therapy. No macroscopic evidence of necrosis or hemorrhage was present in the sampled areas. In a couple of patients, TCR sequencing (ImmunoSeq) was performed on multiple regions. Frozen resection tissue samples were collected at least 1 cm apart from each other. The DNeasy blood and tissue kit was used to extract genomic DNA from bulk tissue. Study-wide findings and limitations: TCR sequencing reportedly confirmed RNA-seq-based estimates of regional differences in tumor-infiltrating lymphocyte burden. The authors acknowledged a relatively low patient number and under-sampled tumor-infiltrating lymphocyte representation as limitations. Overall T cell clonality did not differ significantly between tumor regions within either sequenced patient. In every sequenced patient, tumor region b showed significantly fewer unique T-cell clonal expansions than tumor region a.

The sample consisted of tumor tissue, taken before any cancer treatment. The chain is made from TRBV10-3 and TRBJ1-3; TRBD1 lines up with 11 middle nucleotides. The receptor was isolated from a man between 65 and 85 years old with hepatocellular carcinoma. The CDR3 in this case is CAISEGTGGIGNTIYF. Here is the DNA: TGTGCCATCAGTGAGGGGACAGGGGGTATCGGAAACACCATATATTTT.